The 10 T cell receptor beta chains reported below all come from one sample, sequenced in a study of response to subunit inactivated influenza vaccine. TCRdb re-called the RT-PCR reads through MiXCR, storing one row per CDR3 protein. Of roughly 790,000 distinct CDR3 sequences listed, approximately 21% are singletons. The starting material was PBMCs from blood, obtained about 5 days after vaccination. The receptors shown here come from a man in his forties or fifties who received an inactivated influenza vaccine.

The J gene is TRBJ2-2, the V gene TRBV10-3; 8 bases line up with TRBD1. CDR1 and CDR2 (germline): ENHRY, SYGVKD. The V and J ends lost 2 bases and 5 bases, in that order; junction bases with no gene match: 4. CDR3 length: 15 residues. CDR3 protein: CAISEENRGTGELFF. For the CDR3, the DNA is TGTGCCATCAGTGAGGAGAACAGGGGGACCGGGGAGCTGTTTTTT.

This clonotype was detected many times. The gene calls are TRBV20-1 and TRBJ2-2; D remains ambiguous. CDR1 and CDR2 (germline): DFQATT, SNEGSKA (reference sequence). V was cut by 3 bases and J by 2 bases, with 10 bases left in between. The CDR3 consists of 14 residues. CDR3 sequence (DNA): TGCAGTGCTAGGGCTAAGCTAAACACCGGGGAGCTGTTTTTT. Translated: CSARAKLNTGELFF.

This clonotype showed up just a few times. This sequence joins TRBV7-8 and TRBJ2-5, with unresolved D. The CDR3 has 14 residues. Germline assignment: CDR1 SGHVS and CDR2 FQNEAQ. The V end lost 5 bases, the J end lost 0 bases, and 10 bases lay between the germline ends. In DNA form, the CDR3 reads TGTGCCAGCAGCAGAACAGCGTACCAAGAGACCCAGTACTTC. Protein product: CASSRTAYQETQYF. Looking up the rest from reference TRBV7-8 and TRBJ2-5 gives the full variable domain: GAGVSQSPRYKVAKRGQDVALRCDPISGHVSLFWYQQALGQGPEFLTYFQNEAQLDKSGLPSDRFFAERPEGSVSTLKIQRTQQEDSAVYLCASSRTAYQETQYFGPGTRLLVL.

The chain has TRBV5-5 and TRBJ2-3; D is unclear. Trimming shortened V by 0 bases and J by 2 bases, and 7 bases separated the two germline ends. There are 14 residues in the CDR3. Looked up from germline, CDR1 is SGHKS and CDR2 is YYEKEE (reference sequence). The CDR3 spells CASSLDSFTDTQYF. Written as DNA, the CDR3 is TGTGCCAGCAGCTTGGATTCGTTCACAGATACGCAGTATTTT. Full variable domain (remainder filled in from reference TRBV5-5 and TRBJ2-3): DAGVTQSPTHLIKTRGQQVTLRCSPISGHKSVSWYQQVLGQGPQFIFQYYEKEERGRGNFPDRFSARQFPNYSSELNVNALLLGDSALYLCASSLDSFTDTQYFGPGTRLTVL.

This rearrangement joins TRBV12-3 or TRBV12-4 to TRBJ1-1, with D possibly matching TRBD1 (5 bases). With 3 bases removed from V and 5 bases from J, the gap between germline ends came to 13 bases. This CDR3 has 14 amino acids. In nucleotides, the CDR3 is TGTGCCAGCAGTTTCAGGGCCGGGCGGACTGAAGCTTTCTTT. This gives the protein CASSFRAGRTEAFF.

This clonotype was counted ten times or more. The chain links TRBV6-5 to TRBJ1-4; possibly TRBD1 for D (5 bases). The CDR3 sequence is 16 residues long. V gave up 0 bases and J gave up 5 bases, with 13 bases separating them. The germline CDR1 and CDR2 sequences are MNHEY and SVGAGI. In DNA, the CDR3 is TGTGCCAGCAGTTACTCAGGCAGGGTCGAAAATGAAAAACTGTTTTTT. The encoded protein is CASSYSGRVENEKLFF.

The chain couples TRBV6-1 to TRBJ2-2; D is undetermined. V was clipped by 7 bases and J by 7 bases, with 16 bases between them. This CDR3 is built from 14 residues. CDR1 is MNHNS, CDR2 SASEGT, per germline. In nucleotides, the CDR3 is TGTGCCAGCACCCAGATTGTGGGTAGCGGGGAGCTGTTTTTT. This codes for CASTQIVGSGELFF.

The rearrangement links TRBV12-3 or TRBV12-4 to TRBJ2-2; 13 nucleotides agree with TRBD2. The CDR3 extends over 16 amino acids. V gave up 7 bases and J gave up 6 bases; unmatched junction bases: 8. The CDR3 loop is CASKMTSGRFSGELFF. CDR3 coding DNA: TGTGCCAGCAAAATGACTAGCGGGAGGTTTTCCGGGGAGCTGTTTTTT.

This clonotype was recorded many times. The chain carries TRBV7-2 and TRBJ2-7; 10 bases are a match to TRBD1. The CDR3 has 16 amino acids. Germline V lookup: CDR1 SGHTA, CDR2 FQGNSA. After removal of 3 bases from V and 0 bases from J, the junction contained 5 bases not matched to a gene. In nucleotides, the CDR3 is TGTGCCAGCAGCTTCTCGAGGACAGGGGGCTCCTACGAGCAGTACTTC. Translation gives CASSFSRTGGSYEQYF.

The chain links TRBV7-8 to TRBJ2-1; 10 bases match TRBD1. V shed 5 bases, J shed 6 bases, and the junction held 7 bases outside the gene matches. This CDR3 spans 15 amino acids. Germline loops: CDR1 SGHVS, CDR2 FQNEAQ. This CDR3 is CASSKGGQGFNEQFF. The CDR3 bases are TGTGCCAGCAGCAAAGGGGGACAGGGGTTCAATGAGCAGTTCTTC.